This T cell receptor (beta chain) originates from a study of shared clonotypes between healthy human individuals. Study-level background: Used for every donor were three CD4 naive, three CD4 memory, two CD8 naive and one CD8 memory plate.

TCRdb's table, derived via immunoSEQ multiplex PCR, lists solely in-frame clones and lacks some. This table has about 2.2 million clones, roughly 91% appearing once. The study, taken as a whole, reports: Naive subsets usually exceeded memory subsets in estimated richness. A reduction in generation probabilities was seen for non-shared clonotypes relative to those shared by all four donors.

V was pared by 0 bases and J by 7 bases, with 10 bases between. CDR3 size: 12 residues. The germline CDR1 and CDR2 sequences are GTSNPN and SVGIG (reference sequence). Details on this clone: Antigen specificity is unknown.

Cells designated naive CD8 were CD45RO-negative and were positively selected for CCR7, with terminally differentiated effector memory CD45RA+ cells excluded. The receptor was isolated from a man aged 18 to 30 in good health. Some clones in this sample may be carry-over from other donors' samples. The sequenced material came from naive CD8+ T cells from PBMCs. The chain links TRBV30 to TRBJ2-7; D remains unclear. The CDR3 loop is CAWSVGGLEQYF. CDR3 in DNA: TGTGCCTGGAGTGTAGGTGGCCTGGAGCAGTACTTC.